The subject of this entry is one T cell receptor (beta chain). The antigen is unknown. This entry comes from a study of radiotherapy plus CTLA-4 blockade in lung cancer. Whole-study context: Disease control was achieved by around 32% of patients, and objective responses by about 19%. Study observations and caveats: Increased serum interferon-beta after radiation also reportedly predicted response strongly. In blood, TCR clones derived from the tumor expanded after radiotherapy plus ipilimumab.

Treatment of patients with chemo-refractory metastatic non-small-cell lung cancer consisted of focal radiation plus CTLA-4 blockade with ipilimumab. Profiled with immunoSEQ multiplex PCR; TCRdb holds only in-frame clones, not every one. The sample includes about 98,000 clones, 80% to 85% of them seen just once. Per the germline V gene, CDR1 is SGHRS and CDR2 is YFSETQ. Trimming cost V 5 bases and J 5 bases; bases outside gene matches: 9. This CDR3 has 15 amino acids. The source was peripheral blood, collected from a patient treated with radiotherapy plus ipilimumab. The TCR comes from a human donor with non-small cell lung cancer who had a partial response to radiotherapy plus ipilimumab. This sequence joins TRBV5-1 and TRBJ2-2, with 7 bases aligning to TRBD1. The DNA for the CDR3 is TGCGCCAGCAGGTCGACAGGGTACTTGACCGGGGAGCTGTTTTTT. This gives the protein CASRSTGYLTGELFF.